This T cell receptor beta chain stems from a study of CD8 T cells in Susac syndrome. Trimming removed 1 base at V and 7 bases at J, with 12 bases between. The CDR3 length is 15 residues. CDR1 is SGHRS and CDR2 is YFSETQ in the germline V gene. Reverse transcription of roughly 0.5 to 1 ug RNA was performed with random hexamers. immunoSEQ multiplex PCR amplified TCR beta CDR3 across 54 Vbeta, 13 Jbeta. TCRdb recomputed calls from the immunoSEQ multiplex PCR reads with MiXCR, one row per CDR3 protein. This table has around 180,000 distinct CDR3 sequences, roughly 92% appearing once. Sequencing of TCR beta drew on CD8+ and CD4+ T cells from blood. The multiple sclerosis control group comprised treatment-naive patients with stable or active relapsing-remitting disease. Negative isolation was applied to CD8+ and CD4+ T cells, and FACS enrichment was applied to TEMRA cells.

The sequenced material came from CD4+ T cells from PBMCs. This TCR was recovered from a human donor with multiple sclerosis. The chain joins TRBV5-1 to TRBJ1-6; a possible D gene is TRBD1 (6 bases). The CDR3 protein is CASSLPGAKNSPLHF. The CDR3 bases are TGCGCCAGCAGCTTGCCGGGGGCAAAGAATTCACCCCTCCACTTT.